These 23 T cell receptor beta chains were all obtained from the same sample, sequenced in a study of blood T cells in healthy people across ages (dated by TCRdb to the mid-2010s). Receptors were amplified or captured by 5' RACE. Sequencing was carried out with an Illumina HiSeq 2500. A second roughly 6 to 11 cycle PCR used a sample-barcoded 5' primer and a J-beta primer mix. Using fastp at Q25 and MiXCR, TCRdb reprocessed the public reads and kept productive beta chains. Each entry merges the rows of one CDR3 protein and shows their most common DNA and genes. This sample comprises some 760,000 distinct CDR3 sequences, 20% to 25% of them detected only once. In total, the top ten clones hold 9.4% of the sample. The sample was also reused in another study, on T cells of mothers and their children.

What was sequenced was blood. These receptors originate from a boy aged 5-17 years in good health.

CDR3: CSARLGTSGETQYF. The CDR3 DNA sequence: TGCAGTGCTCGCTTAGGGACTAGCGGAGAGACCCAGTACTTC. The genes are TRBV20-1 and TRBJ2-5; 11 bases are shared with TRBD2. V dropped 5 bases and J dropped 4; count of bases not matched to a gene: 6. Germline CDR1 reads DFQATT; CDR2 reads SNEGSKA (reference sequence). This CDR3 is built from 14 residues.

This clonotype was seen a handful of times. The gene calls are TRBV5-1 and TRBJ1-5; TRBD1 matches at 7 bases. With 5 bases clipped from V and 2 bases from J, the junction kept 4 bases outside the gene matches. Germline-derived CDR1 and CDR2 are SGHRS and YFSETQ. The CDR3 contains 14 residues. This chain's CDR3 is CASRSGTGNQPQHF. The CDR3 nucleotides are TGCGCCAGCAGATCCGGGACAGGCAATCAGCCCCAGCATTTT.

This clonotype was observed a handful of times. Here the CDR3 reads CASSSTSDEGIQYF. The CDR3 DNA reads as TGTGCCAGCAGCTCTACTAGCGACGAGGGCATTCAGTACTTC. The chain links TRBV7-9 to TRBJ2-4; 7 nucleotides agree with TRBD2. The CDR3 contains 14 residues. V was clipped by 4 bases and J by 9 bases; unmatched bases: 9. Germline V gene lookup returns CDR1 SEHNR and CDR2 FQNEAQ (reference sequence).

This clonotype occurred a few times. CDR3 in DNA: TGCAGTTCACGGGGGGGTAGCACAGATACGCAGTATTTT. Its translation: CSSRGGSTDTQYF. The chain links TRBV29-1 to TRBJ2-3; 8 positions agree with TRBD2. The CDR3 contains 13 residues. The germline V gene encodes CDR1 SQVTM and CDR2 ANQGSEA.

J is TRBJ2-2 and V is TRBV6-2 or TRBV6-3; perhaps TRBD1 as D (6 bases). Trimming stripped 5 bases from V and 5 bases from J, with 6 bases between. CDR3 length equals 12 residues. CDR1 is MNHEY and CDR2 is SVGEGT in the germline V gene. The CDR3: CASSGQTGELFF. DNA of the CDR3: TGTGCCAGCAGTGGACAGACCGGGGAGCTGTTTTTT.

This chain connects TRBV29-1 to TRBJ2-1; TRBD2 is a possible D gene (6 bases). The V gene lost 5 bases and the J gene lost 4 bases, with 12 bases spanning the gap. CDR3 length equals 13 residues. The germline V gene encodes CDR1 SQVTM and CDR2 ANQGSEA. The CDR3 DNA follows: TGCAGCGTTCTCGGGGGAGCGTACAATGAGCAGTTCTTC. Translation gives CSVLGGAYNEQFF.

This clonotype was counted between two and nine times. The chain combines TRBV12-3 or TRBV12-4 with TRBJ2-5, with D possibly matching TRBD2 (5 bases). This CDR3 region has 13 residues. V lost 5 bases to trimming and J lost 4 bases, with 11 bases between them. The chain's CDR3 is CASSQSGGETQYF. In DNA, the CDR3 is TGTGCCAGCAGTCAGAGTGGAGGAGAGACCCAGTACTTC.

This clonotype has a handful of counts. The chain employs TRBV20-1 and TRBJ2-1; possible D gene TRBD2, 6 bases. Trimming shortened V by 5 bases and J by 0 bases, and 14 bases separated the two germline ends. The CDR3 loop spans 15 amino acids. CDR1 DFQATT and CDR2 SNEGSKA come from the germline V gene (reference sequence). CDR3 residues: CSASGMGGSYNEQFF. CDR3 bases: TGCAGTGCTTCCGGTATGGGGGGCTCCTACAATGAGCAGTTCTTC.

This clonotype appeared many times. The gene calls are TRBV29-1 and TRBJ2-5; D gene uncertain. Trimming pared 0 bases from V and 4 bases from J, leaving 3 bases between. The CDR3 consists of 11 residues. Looked up from germline, CDR1 is SQVTM and CDR2 is ANQGSEA. The CDR3 DNA sequence: TGCAGCGTTGAAGATCGAGAGACCCAGTACTTC. This encodes CSVEDRETQYF.

The gene calls are TRBV7-6 and TRBJ2-1, with D perhaps being TRBD1 or TRBD2 (6 bases each). Per the germline V gene, CDR1 is SGHVS and CDR2 is FNYEAQ. The ends were cut back, 4 bases at V and 9 bases at J, with 16 bases in the middle. The length of the CDR3 is 14 residues. CDR3 residues: CASSSPAGGGEQFF. CDR3 bases: TGTGCCAGCAGCTCCCCCGCCGGGGGCGGTGAGCAGTTCTTC. Variable domain in full (rest from reference TRBV7-6 and TRBJ2-1): GAGVSQSPRYKVTKRGQDVALRCDPISGHVSLYWYRQALGQGPEFLTYFNYEAQQDKSGLPNDRFSAERPEGSISTLTIQRTEQRDSAMYRCASSSPAGGGEQFFGPGTRLTVL.

The chain combines TRBV12-3 or TRBV12-4 with TRBJ2-3, with 7 bases lining up with TRBD2. The CDR3 has 18 amino acids. The J segment lost 3 bases and the V segment lost 2 bases, leaving 14 bases of the junction unmatched. Written as DNA, the CDR3 is TGTGCCAGCAGTTTATGGGGAGGGGACTCCGACACGACAGATACGCAGTATTTT. Amino acid sequence: CASSLWGGDSDTTDTQYF.

This clonotype was observed at least ten times. The chain is built from TRBV6-2 or TRBV6-3 and TRBJ2-1, with 15 bases fitting TRBD2. CDR1 is MNHEY, CDR2 SVGEGT, per germline. Unmatched junction bases numbered 5, after V lost 6 bases and J lost 8 bases. The CDR3 has 15 residues. In nucleotides, the CDR3 is TGTGCCAGCAGCCCCGGACTAGCGGGAGGGTATGAGCAGTTCTTC. Its translation: CASSPGLAGGYEQFF.

This clonotype was seen a few times. The chain links TRBV4-3 to TRBJ2-7; possible D gene TRBD2, 6 bases. The CDR3 covers 17 residues. V lost 0 bases, J lost 0 bases, and 15 bases lay in between. Per germline, CDR1 LGHNA and CDR2 YSLEER. Written as DNA, the CDR3 is TGCGCCAGCAGCCAAGATGTTGCGGGAATAAGCTCCTACGAGCAGTACTTC. As protein: CASSQDVAGISSYEQYF.

This clonotype was seen a few times. The chain has TRBV20-1 and TRBJ2-5, with 12 positions matching TRBD2. From germline, CDR1 is DFQATT and CDR2 SNEGSKA (reference sequence). This CDR3 region has 16 residues. Unmatched junction bases numbered 8, after V lost 1 base and J lost 5 bases. The CDR3 loop is CSARGLAGGPGETQYF. CDR3 DNA: TGCAGTGCTAGAGGGCTAGCGGGAGGGCCAGGGGAGACCCAGTACTTC.

The V and J genes are TRBV7-9 and TRBJ2-1, with D unclear. The CDR3 covers 13 residues. The V end was cut by 1 base, the J end by 8 bases, with 9 bases between. Germline V gene data show CDR1 as SEHNR and CDR2 as FQNEAQ (reference sequence). DNA for the CDR3: TGTGCCAGCAGCTTAGTATGGGTCGATGAGCAGTTCTTC. Its translation is CASSLVWVDEQFF.

The chain links TRBV5-5 to TRBJ2-5, with D perhaps assigned TRBD1 or TRBD2 (5 bases each). CDR1 is SGHKS and CDR2 is YYEKEE in the germline V gene (reference sequence). The V end was cut by 3 bases, the J end by 5 bases, with 14 bases between. The CDR3 contains 14 residues. In nucleotides, the CDR3 is TGTGCCAGCAGCTGGGGAGCAGGGTCGGAGACCCAGTACTTC. Its protein product is CASSWGAGSETQYF. Full variable domain (missing parts from reference TRBV5-5 and TRBJ2-5): DAGVTQSPTHLIKTRGQQVTLRCSPISGHKSVSWYQQVLGQGPQFIFQYYEKEERGRGNFPDRFSARQFPNYSSELNVNALLLGDSALYLCASSWGAGSETQYFGPGTRLLVL.

At least ten counts were recorded for this clonotype. CDR3 coding DNA: TGTGCCAGCCGGGACAGGGTCCAAGAGACCCAGTACTTC. Its protein is CASRDRVQETQYF. The chain recombines TRBV6-1 with TRBJ2-5; 9 bases fit TRBD1. J was trimmed by 1 base and V by 8 bases; bases with no gene match: 2. Germline V gene sequence: CDR1 MNHNS, CDR2 SASEGT. The CDR3 length is 13 residues.

The chain recombines TRBV12-3 or TRBV12-4 with TRBJ2-7; D perhaps matches TRBD1 (5 bases). The CDR3 consists of 13 residues. Trimming left V 7 bases short and J 1 base short, with 11 bases between. The CDR3, as DNA: TGTGCCAGCAAAACAAGGGGTTCCTACGAGCAGTACTTC. The encoded protein is CASKTRGSYEQYF.

This clonotype was recorded many times. This sequence joins TRBV5-1 and TRBJ2-6, with D unresolved. Deletions cut 5 bases from V and 0 bases from J, with 6 bases between. The CDR3 has 14 residues. CDR1 and CDR2 from the germline V gene are SGHRS and YFSETQ. CDR3 loop: CASSSGSGANVLTF. DNA of the CDR3: TGCGCCAGCAGTTCGGGCTCTGGGGCCAACGTCCTGACTTTC.

The chain uses TRBV5-5 and TRBJ2-2; D is unresolved. The CDR3 length is 14 residues. Per germline, CDR1 SGHKS and CDR2 YYEKEE (reference sequence). V lost 2 bases and J lost 0, with 5 bases in between. CDR3 sequence reads: CASSFRPNTGELFF. For the CDR3, the DNA is TGTGCCAGCAGCTTCAGACCGAACACCGGGGAGCTGTTTTTT.

The table lists this clonotype with a few counts. Here the CDR3 reads CASNDRDRGRTYEQYF. CDR3 DNA: TGTGCCAGCAATGACCGGGACAGGGGTCGTACCTACGAGCAGTACTTC. This chain joins TRBV28 and TRBJ2-1, with 10 nucleotides matching TRBD1. The J call may be in error: the DNA end matches TRBJ2-7 better. This CDR3 has 16 amino acids. Germline V gene lookup returns CDR1 MDHEN and CDR2 SYDVKM.

The chain is built from TRBV6-5 and TRBJ1-4; D is uncertain. The germline CDR1 and CDR2 sequences are MNHEY and SVGAGI. V was pared by 8 bases and J by 7 bases, with 20 bases between. The CDR3 covers 15 residues. The CDR3 is CASGRVGGFIEKLFF. The CDR3 DNA follows: TGTGCCAGCGGGAGGGTCGGAGGGTTCATTGAAAAACTGTTTTTT.

The chain links TRBV6-1 to TRBJ2-7; 9 bases match TRBD1. This CDR3 comprises 16 residues. V lost 3 bases and J lost 9; bases outside the gene matches: 15. The germline V gene encodes CDR1 MNHNS and CDR2 SASEGT. The CDR3 loop reads CASSDKGGTGPGGQYF. Here the CDR3 DNA reads TGTGCCAGCAGTGACAAAGGTGGGACAGGGCCCGGGGGGCAGTACTTC.